A selection of T cell receptor beta chains follows, all from one sample in a study of response to subunit inactivated influenza vaccine. TCRdb recomputed calls from the RT-PCR reads with MiXCR, one row per CDR3 protein. This sample has roughly 650,000 distinct CDR3 sequences, with less than 15% found just once. The material sequenced was PBMCs from blood, taken around two weeks before vaccination. These receptors all stem from a man over 45 who received an inactivated influenza vaccine. Both conserved end residues are part of each CDR3. Some rows mark clone size as missing; the rest say once, few, many or name a class of expanded clone.

abundance: few
v_gene: TRBV6-1
j_gene: TRBJ2-2
CDR3aa: CASSRASGGPPGELFF

abundance: -
v_gene: TRBV12-3/TRBV12-4
j_gene: TRBJ1-5
CDR3aa: CASSKTNSNQPQHF

abundance: many
v_gene: TRBV12-3/TRBV12-4
j_gene: TRBJ2-5
CDR3aa: CASSLSQGTRGQYF

abundance: once
v_gene: TRBV14
j_gene: TRBJ2-5
CDR3aa: CASSQITQETQYF

abundance: -
v_gene: TRBV18
j_gene: TRBJ2-7
CDR3aa: CASSPRVASSGRIHEQYF

abundance: -
v_gene: TRBV4-1
j_gene: TRBJ2-4
CDR3aa: CASSRGGAATAKNIQYF

abundance: -
v_gene: TRBV7-9
j_gene: TRBJ2-7
CDR3aa: CASSSLDRGFGYEQYF

abundance: many
v_gene: TRBV2
j_gene: TRBJ2-3
CDR3aa: CASRGQGPTDTQYF

abundance: many
v_gene: TRBV24-1
j_gene: TRBJ2-1
CDR3aa: CATSDSKKRESLNEQFF

abundance: few
v_gene: TRBV12-3/TRBV12-4
j_gene: TRBJ1-1
CDR3aa: CASTTGGFTEAFF

abundance: few
v_gene: TRBV5-1
j_gene: TRBJ1-5
CDR3aa: CASSLTWNQPQHF

abundance: -
v_gene: TRBV4-2
j_gene: TRBJ2-1
CDR3aa: CASSPRGEEEQFF

abundance: once
v_gene: TRBV6-1
j_gene: TRBJ2-7
CDR3aa: CASSDSGYEQYF

abundance: few
v_gene: TRBV12-3/TRBV12-4
j_gene: TRBJ2-1
CDR3aa: CASRAGVYNEQFF

abundance: -
v_gene: TRBV20-1
j_gene: TRBJ2-3
CDR3aa: CSAPNAASGRTDTQYF

abundance: few
v_gene: TRBV7-2
j_gene: TRBJ2-2
CDR3aa: CASSREAGDPTGELFF

abundance: few
v_gene: TRBV11-2
j_gene: TRBJ2-7
CDR3aa: CASSLNRPLTATRKYF

abundance: few
v_gene: TRBV29-1
j_gene: TRBJ1-6
CDR3aa: CSVLVGGMDSPLHF

abundance: -
v_gene: TRBV10-3
j_gene: TRBJ2-3
CDR3aa: CAFRRYPTDTQYF

abundance: -
v_gene: TRBV6-1
j_gene: TRBJ2-5
CDR3aa: CASSNGRYQETQYF

abundance: few
v_gene: TRBV9
j_gene: TRBJ2-1
CDR3aa: CASSVDTGNNEQFF

abundance: -
v_gene: TRBV11-2
j_gene: TRBJ1-2
CDR3aa: CASSLGPGNYGYTF

abundance: -
v_gene: TRBV10-3
j_gene: TRBJ1-1
CDR3aa: CAISDSGLLHTEAFF

abundance: -
v_gene: TRBV24-1
j_gene: TRBJ2-1
CDR3aa: CATSDPRGGFNNEQFF